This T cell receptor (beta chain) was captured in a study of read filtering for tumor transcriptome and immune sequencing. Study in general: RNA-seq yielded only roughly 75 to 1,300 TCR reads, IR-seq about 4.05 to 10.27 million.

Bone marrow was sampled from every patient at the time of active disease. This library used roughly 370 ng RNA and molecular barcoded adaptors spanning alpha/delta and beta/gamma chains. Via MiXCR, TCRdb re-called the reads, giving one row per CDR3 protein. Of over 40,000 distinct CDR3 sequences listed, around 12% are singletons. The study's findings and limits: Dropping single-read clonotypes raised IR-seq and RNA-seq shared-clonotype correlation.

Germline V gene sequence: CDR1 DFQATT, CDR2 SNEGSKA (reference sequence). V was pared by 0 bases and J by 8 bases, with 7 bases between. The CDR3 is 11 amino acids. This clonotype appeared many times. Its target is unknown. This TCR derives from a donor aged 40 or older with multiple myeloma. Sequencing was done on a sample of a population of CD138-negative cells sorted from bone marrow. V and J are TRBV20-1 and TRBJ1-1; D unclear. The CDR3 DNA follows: TGCAGTGCTAGAGATCGTGCGGAAGCTTTCTTT. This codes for CSARDRAEAFF.